The T cell receptor beta chain under discussion was sequenced for a study of T cell repertoires in cytomegalovirus infection. In TCRdb, the reads were re-called with MiXCR into one record per CDR3 protein. Among 450,000 to 600,000 distinct CDR3 sequences listed, about 10% were seen once. Ten or more counts support this clonotype. CDR1 and CDR2 (germline): SGHVS, FQNEAQ. Trimming at V came to 5 bases and at J to 7 bases, leaving 1 base not matched to a gene. CDR3 length equals 13 residues. This TCR was recovered from a human donor in good health (CMV status not recorded). Some clones in this sample may be carry-over from other donors' samples. The chain employs TRBV7-8 and TRBJ2-1; TRBD1 matches 11 bases. Sequencing was done on a sample of PBMCs. CDR3 sequence: CASSGDRGNEQFF. DNA for the CDR3: TGTGCCAGCAGCGGGGACAGGGGGAATGAGCAGTTCTTC. The full variable domain, in which reference TRBV7-8 and TRBJ2-1 provide the parts outside the CDR3, is GAGVSQSPRYKVAKRGQDVALRCDPISGHVSLFWYQQALGQGPEFLTYFQNEAQLDKSGLPSDRFFAERPEGSVSTLKIQRTQQEDSAVYLCASSGDRGNEQFFGPGTRLTVL.